This T cell receptor (beta chain) originates from a study of cytomegalovirus exposure and HLA in healthy donors. About the research overall: The Caucasian-associated ancestry cluster contained roughly four fifths of the approximately 390 genotyped donors. Findings and limits, study-wide: A later analysis associated some 18,000 TCR beta sequences with HLA alleles at a 0.05 false discovery rate.

About this clone itself: Its antigen is not known.

Trimming shortened V by 0 bases and J by 4 bases, and 9 bases separated the two germline ends. Germline lookup yields CDR1 ENHRY and CDR2 SYGVKD. The CDR3 covers 14 residues. PCR involved 60 Vbeta and 13 Jbeta primers. TCRdb keeps only in-frame clones here, not all; method: immunoSEQ multiplex PCR. The repertoire holds about 120,000 clones, with roughly 80% as singletons. This rearrangement joins TRBV10-3 to TRBJ1-2; D gene uncertain. The sequencing sample was made of PBMCs. The clonotype was recovered from a man aged 55-75 years in good health and CMV-seropositive. The CDR3 is CAISESVAGYGYTF. The CDR3 DNA follows: TGTGCCATCAGTGAGTCCGTGGCGGGCTATGGCTACACCTTC.